Given below is one T cell receptor beta chain in context. Antigen unknown. The repertoire was sequenced with immunoSEQ multiplex PCR; TCRdb's copy has only in-frame clones and lacks some. Of about 86,000 clones in the sample, around 90% are singletons; the top ten hold approximately 5.4%. Healthy donors had no documented immune events, such as infections, while sampled. The sample is drawn from a study of identifying expanded T cells in peripheral blood. Findings and limits, study-wide: Across healthy donors, higher total template counts meant significantly greater roughly 2-week count variance. Technical replicates showed approximately 1.2 changed clones; around two weeks approximately 16; four weeks 19.

Sequencing used blood. This receptor was identified in a person aged 18 to 69 in good health.

The CDR3 loop is CASSPSRNFGDYGYTF. The CDR3 nucleotides are TGCGCCAGCAGCCCCTCAAGGAATTTCGGTGACTATGGCTACACCTTC. The chain employs TRBV5-1 and TRBJ1-2; D not certain. The V end lost 4 bases, the J end lost 3 bases, and 19 bases lay between the germline ends. CDR1 SGHRS and CDR2 YFSETQ come from the germline V gene. The CDR3 runs to 16 residues.